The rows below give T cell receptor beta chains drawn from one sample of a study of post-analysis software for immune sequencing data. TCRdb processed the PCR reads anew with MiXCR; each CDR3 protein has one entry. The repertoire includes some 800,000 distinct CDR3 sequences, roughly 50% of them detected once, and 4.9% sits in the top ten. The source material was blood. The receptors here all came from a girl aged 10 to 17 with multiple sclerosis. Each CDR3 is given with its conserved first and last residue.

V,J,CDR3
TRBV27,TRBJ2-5,CASSFTGLETQYF
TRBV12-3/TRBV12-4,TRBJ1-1,CASRRQGPEAFF
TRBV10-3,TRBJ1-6,CAISENVGQTNSPLHF
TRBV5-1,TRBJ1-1,CASSLAGKHDEAFF
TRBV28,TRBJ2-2,CASSPTGWGTGELFF
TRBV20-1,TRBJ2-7,CSVRDPRTPYEQYF
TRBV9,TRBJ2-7,CASSVAGAAGDEQYF
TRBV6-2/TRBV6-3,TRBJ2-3,CASSYSPLEWLTADTQYF
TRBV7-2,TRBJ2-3,CANSFGTADGEASTDTQYF
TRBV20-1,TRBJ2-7,CSADKGGSLSYEQYF
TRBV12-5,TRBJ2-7,CASGLGTSYEQYF
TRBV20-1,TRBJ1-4,CSARDLQTGGFNEKLFF
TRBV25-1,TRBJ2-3,CASTRTGGFTDTQYF
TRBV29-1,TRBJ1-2,CSVEGMEGGYTF
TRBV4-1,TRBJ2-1,CASSQARGRDAYNEQFF
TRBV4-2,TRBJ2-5,CASSQAVAGETQYF
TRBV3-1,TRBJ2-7,CASSQSRTSAYEQYF
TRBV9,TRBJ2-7,CASSEGSSGLYEQYF
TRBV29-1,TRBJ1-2,CSVEDRGQGHGANYGYTF
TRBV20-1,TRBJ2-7,CSAGGRTIYEQYF
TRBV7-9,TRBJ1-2,CASSQNVEGPYGYTF
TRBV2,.,CASSEGDSDSYEQYF
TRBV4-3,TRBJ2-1,CASSPNPLNEQFF
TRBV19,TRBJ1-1,CASHGQGIMNTEAFF
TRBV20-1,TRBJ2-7,CSARDLKRDPYEQYF
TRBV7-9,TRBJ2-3,CASSTWGQGLRGAPDTQYF
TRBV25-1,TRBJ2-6,CASAGLAFGANVLTF
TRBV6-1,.,CASGGLAEEYNEQYF
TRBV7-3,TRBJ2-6,CASSLYGGSGANVLTF
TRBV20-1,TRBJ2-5,CSAIKGTQYF
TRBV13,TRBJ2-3,CASSLLVPTDTQYF
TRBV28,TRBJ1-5,CASSPTLGGENQPQHF
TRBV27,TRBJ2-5,CASRRAETQYF
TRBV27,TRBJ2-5,CASSPRARGETQYF
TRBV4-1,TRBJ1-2,CASSQEASYGYTF